The sequence of this TCR beta chain was determined in a study of blood T cell repertoires in COVID-19. The overall study: Sites in the United States, Italy and Spain provided acute and convalescent COVID-19 samples. PBMCs, B-cell-depleted T cells, or T cells were the source of the cDNA or gDNA that made up the material.

In this sample, this clone turned up a few times. The Seattle site enrolled patients during active infection and followed them longitudinally. The CDR3 loop spans 13 amino acids. CDR1 LNHDA and CDR2 SQIVND come from the germline V gene (reference sequence). V gave up 8 bases and J gave up 3 bases, with 12 bases separating them. Authors' analysis steps: Nucleated cell counts were estimated from reference gene primer amplification. Sequencing used immunoSEQ multiplex PCR; TCRdb keeps in-frame clones, though not all of them. D and trimming come from the DNA, and the V and J calls and clone size come from that table. In the table there are about 56,000 clones, about two thirds of which are singletons.

The chain links TRBV19 to TRBJ2-3; D might be TRBD2 (6 bases). This TCR came from a woman in her 70s with COVID-19, enrolled during active disease. Specimen: peripheral blood. In nucleotides, the CDR3 is TGTGCCAGTCGCCGGGAGAGGACAGATACGCAGTATTTT. Translated: CASRRERTDTQYF.